A single sample gave rise to the 25 T cell receptor beta chains below, sequenced in a study of patients and donors after allogeneic stem cell transplantation. One entry per CDR3 protein results from TCRdb running MiXCR on the RT-PCR reads. The sample records about 400,000 distinct CDR3 sequences, around 15% being singletons. The sequencing sample was made of blood, either unsorted or a sorted T cell fraction (not recorded which). These receptors came from a human donor who was either an allogeneic HSCT recipient or a stem cell or donor lymphocyte infusion donor (not recorded which). It is not recorded whose cells these are; they may come from a transplant donor.

V and J are TRBV7-9 and TRBJ1-5, with a tentative D call TRBD1 (5 bases). Germline CDR1 reads SEHNR; CDR2 reads FQNEAQ (reference sequence). This CDR3 comprises 14 residues. With 5 bases removed from V and 3 bases from J, the gap between germline ends came to 11 bases. The CDR3 is CASSLDRANQPQHF. The CDR3 DNA reads TGTGCCAGCAGCCTCGACAGAGCCAATCAGCCCCAGCATTTT.

The chain uses TRBV9 and TRBJ2-5; 8 positions agree with TRBD2. The V gene end was trimmed by 0 bases and the J gene end by 1 base; junction bases not matched to a gene: 5. This CDR3 has 16 amino acids. From germline, CDR1 is SGDLS and CDR2 YYNGEE. CDR3 in DNA: TGTGCCAGCAGCGTAGGGGGACTAGGGATCCAAGAGACCCAGTACTTC. Amino acid sequence: CASSVGGLGIQETQYF.

The chain carries TRBV5-1 and TRBJ1-2, with 9 bases lining up with TRBD1. V trimming: 4 bases; J trimming: 2 bases; junction bases outside the gene matches: 6. Germline assignment: CDR1 SGHRS and CDR2 YFSETQ. The CDR3 contains 15 residues. The CDR3 here is CASSDRQGENYGYTF. DNA for the CDR3: TGCGCCAGCAGCGACCGACAGGGGGAAAACTATGGCTACACCTTC. Full variable domain (outside the CDR3, taken from reference TRBV5-1 and TRBJ1-2): KAGVTQTPRYLIKTRGQQVTLSCSPISGHRSVSWYQQTPGQGLQFLFEYFSETQRNKGNFPGRFSGRQFSNSRSEMNVSTLELGDSALYLCASSDRQGENYGYTFGSGTRLTVV.

This clonotype was found a few times. The chain couples TRBV12-3 or TRBV12-4 to TRBJ1-1; the D is unclear. The CDR3 spans 12 residues. V lost 3 bases and J 4 bases, leaving 6 bases between the germline ends. CDR3 loop: CASSLTRTEAFF. Here the CDR3 DNA reads TGTGCCAGCAGTTTGACACGCACTGAAGCTTTCTTT.

Only a few counts were recorded for this clonotype. The chain joins TRBV18 to TRBJ1-3, with 8 bases lining up with TRBD1. V shed 1 base and J 2 bases; nucleotides not matched to a gene: 7. The CDR3 runs to 17 residues. CDR1 and CDR2 from the germline V gene are KGHSH and LQKENI. This CDR3 is CASSPLGQAVAGNTIYF. CDR3 bases: TGTGCCAGCTCACCACTGGGACAGGCGGTCGCTGGAAACACCATATATTTT.

In this sample, this clonotype turned up many times. This chain connects TRBV11-1 to TRBJ2-1, with 10 bases identical to TRBD2. CDR3 length: 14 amino acids. The germline V gene encodes CDR1 SGHAT and CDR2 FQDESV (reference sequence). J gave up 8 bases and V 3 bases, and 4 bases lay outside the gene matches. CDR3 protein: CASSLVLAGDEQFF. CDR3 in DNA: TGTGCCAGCAGCTTGGTGCTAGCGGGAGATGAGCAGTTCTTC.

The rearrangement joins TRBV7-9 to TRBJ2-3; possibly TRBD1 for D (5 bases). This CDR3 contains 15 residues. The germline V gene has CDR1 SEHNR and CDR2 FQNEAQ (reference sequence). The V and J ends lost 3 bases and 5 bases respectively, with 15 bases between them. The CDR3 protein is CASSLSKGAGDTQYF. The CDR3 DNA sequence: TGTGCCAGCAGCTTGAGTAAAGGGGCTGGAGATACGCAGTATTTT.

The chain uses TRBV2 and TRBJ2-2; no clear D. With 8 bases removed from V and 1 base from J, the gap between germline ends came to 11 bases. Germline CDR1 is SNHLY and CDR2 is FYNNEI. The CDR3 has 14 amino acids. In DNA form, the CDR3 reads TGTGCCAGCGGTCAGGAAAAGAACACCGGGGAGCTGTTTTTT. It encodes CASGQEKNTGELFF.

There are many counts of this clonotype. V and J are TRBV3-1 and TRBJ2-2, with D hard to call. Germline-derived CDR1 and CDR2 are LGHDT and YNNKEL (reference sequence). Trimming took 4 bases from V and 0 from J, leaving 9 bases between them. This CDR3 has 15 amino acids. This chain's CDR3 is CASSLGNANTGELFF. CDR3 nucleotides: TGTGCCAGCAGCCTGGGGAACGCGAACACCGGGGAGCTGTTTTTT.

In DNA, the CDR3 is TGTGCCAGCAGCTTGGTTCGGGACAGGAGGAAGACCCAGTACTTC. Protein: CASSLVRDRRKTQYF. V and J are TRBV5-6 and TRBJ2-5; 8 bases are a match to TRBD1. Trimming took 0 bases from V and 6 from J; bases not matched to a gene: 7. The CDR3 covers 15 residues. CDR1 and CDR2 from the germline V gene are SGHDT and YYEEEE.

The chain links TRBV20-1 to TRBJ2-7; D possibly corresponds to TRBD1 (6 bases). CDR3 length equals 13 residues. Trimming removed 2 bases from V and 0 bases from J, with 8 bases in between. CDR1 and CDR2 (germline): DFQATT, SNEGSKA (reference sequence). The CDR3 protein is CSARQGSSYEQYF. The CDR3 nucleotides read TGCAGTGCTAGACAGGGGAGCTCCTACGAGCAGTACTTC.

The chain carries TRBV4-2 and TRBJ2-1; 13 bases line up with TRBD2. Per germline, CDR1 LGHNA and CDR2 YNFKEQ. This CDR3 has 16 amino acids. V gave up 4 bases and J gave up 9 bases; unmatched junction bases: 9. This chain's CDR3 is CASSRLLAGGPGEQFF. In DNA form, the CDR3 reads TGTGCCAGCAGCCGATTACTAGCGGGGGGGCCAGGTGAGCAGTTCTTC.

The V gene is TRBV10-3, the J gene TRBJ2-7, with a possible D match to TRBD1 (6 bases). CDR1 and CDR2 (germline): ENHRY, SYGVKD. The CDR3 runs 16 residues. V shed 0 bases and J shed 2 bases, with 14 bases lying between them. The CDR3 DNA is TGTGCCATCAGTGAGTCGGATTCAGGGGCCCCCTACGAGCAGTACTTC. It translates to CAISESDSGAPYEQYF.

The chain carries TRBV20-1 and TRBJ2-7; D may match TRBD1 or TRBD2 (6 bases each). There are 13 residues in the CDR3. The germline gives CDR1 DFQATT, CDR2 SNEGSKA (reference sequence). The germline V and J ends were trimmed by 6 bases and 0 bases, with 12 bases remaining between them. The DNA of the CDR3 is TGCAGTGCCGGCGGAGGGGGCTCCTACGAGCAGTACTTC. This codes for CSAGGGGSYEQYF.

The sample holds many counts of this clonotype. This chain links TRBV2 with TRBJ2-7, with D perhaps TRBD1 (6 bases). CDR1 is SNHLY, CDR2 FYNNEI, per germline. Trimming left V 6 bases short and J 2 bases short, with 8 bases between. CDR3 length: 12 amino acids. This CDR3 reads CASSRTAYEQYF. The CDR3 coding sequence is TGTGCCAGCAGCCGGACAGCCTACGAGCAGTACTTC.

The sample holds a few counts of this clonotype. This chain connects TRBV9 to TRBJ2-1; D is possibly TRBD1 or TRBD2 (5 bases each). The V gene's germline CDR1 is SGDLS and CDR2 YYNGEE. The CDR3 has 14 residues. V dropped 0 bases and J dropped 9 bases, with 13 bases sitting between them. CDR3 protein: CASSVVRGDGEQFF. The CDR3 DNA reads TGTGCCAGCAGCGTAGTAAGAGGGGACGGTGAGCAGTTCTTC.

This clonotype has just a few counts. This chain connects TRBV2 to TRBJ1-1; D is possibly TRBD1 (6 bases). The CDR3 has 14 amino acids. V was cut by 6 bases and J by 4 bases, with 15 bases left in between. Germline values: CDR1 SNHLY, CDR2 FYNNEI. CDR3 region: CASSTRQGSTEAFF. The CDR3 DNA reads as TGTGCCAGCAGCACCCGGCAGGGGAGCACTGAAGCTTTCTTT.

This clonotype was detected many times. The chain carries TRBV29-1 and TRBJ2-7; 8 bases align to TRBD1. Germline V CDR1 and CDR2: SQVTM, ANQGSEA. V dropped 5 bases and J dropped 0; count of bases not matched to a gene: 6. The CDR3 is made up of 14 amino acids. CDR3 in amino acids: CSVRGQGASYEQYF. Written as DNA, the CDR3 is TGCAGCGTTCGAGGGCAGGGGGCCTCCTACGAGCAGTACTTC.

The chain combines TRBV11-2 with TRBJ2-2; 7 bases agree with TRBD2. CDR1 and CDR2 from the germline V gene are SGHAT and FQNNGV. V shed 1 base, J shed 5 bases, and the junction held 4 bases outside the gene matches. The CDR3 has 15 residues. The CDR3 DNA sequence: TGTGCCAGCAGCTTAGGCCGGGGGGAAACCGGGGAGCTGTTTTTT. Translating it yields CASSLGRGETGELFF.

There are a few counts of this clonotype. The genes are TRBV7-6 and TRBJ2-2; a possible D gene is TRBD2 (6 bases). This CDR3 comprises 17 residues. CDR1 and CDR2 from the germline V gene are SGHVS and FNYEAQ. Trimming took off 0 bases at V and 7 bases at J, with 18 bases between the two ends. For the CDR3, the DNA is TGTGCCAGCAGCTTAGCGGCGGGGCCCAGGGTGGTCGGGGAGCTGTTTTTT. Its protein product is CASSLAAGPRVVGELFF.

This clonotype was counted ten times or more. The rearrangement links TRBV4-2 to TRBJ2-1, with D unclear. V gave up 4 bases and J gave up 8 bases, with 12 bases separating them. This CDR3 has 13 residues. Germline V CDR1 and CDR2: LGHNA, YNFKEQ. CDR3 region: CASSRLEWDEQFF. The CDR3, as DNA: TGTGCCAGCAGCCGTCTCGAGTGGGATGAGCAGTTCTTC.

The V call is TRBV7-2, the J call TRBJ1-1; tentatively, D is TRBD1 (5 bases). V lost 1 base to trimming and J lost 5 bases, with 8 bases between them. CDR1 and CDR2 from the germline V gene are SGHTA and FQGNSA. The CDR3 extends over 13 amino acids. CDR3 amino acids: CASSLGGWTEAFF. CDR3 DNA sequence: TGTGCCAGCAGCTTAGGGGGCTGGACTGAAGCTTTCTTT.

The chain employs TRBV2 and TRBJ1-1; TRBD1 is a possible D gene (5 bases). The germline V gene encodes CDR1 SNHLY and CDR2 FYNNEI. Trimming left V 8 bases short and J 3 bases short, with 16 bases between. The CDR3 covers 14 residues. CDR3 nucleotides: TGTGCCAGCCCTGGGGGGTTAAGGGACACTGAAGCTTTCTTT. This encodes CASPGGLRDTEAFF.

This clonotype came up a few times. The rearrangement uses TRBV7-9 and TRBJ2-2, with TRBD2 matching over 9 bases. Germline V gene data show CDR1 as SEHNR and CDR2 as FQNEAQ (reference sequence). The V gene end was trimmed by 0 bases and the J gene end by 5 bases; junction bases not matched to a gene: 7. This CDR3 has 17 amino acids. The CDR3, as DNA: TGTGCCAGCAGCTTAGCTGGGCGGCTAGCGGGAACCGGGGAGCTGTTTTTT. Translating it yields CASSLAGRLAGTGELFF.

This clonotype has ten or more counts. The genes are TRBV25-1 and TRBJ1-2; D is ambiguous. Trimming removed 3 bases from V and 2 bases from J, with 1 base in between. The CDR3 is 11 amino acids. Per the germline V gene, CDR1 is MGHDK and CDR2 is SYGVNS. The CDR3 loop is CASSENYGYTF. The CDR3 DNA reads as TGTGCCAGCAGTGAGAACTATGGCTACACCTTC.